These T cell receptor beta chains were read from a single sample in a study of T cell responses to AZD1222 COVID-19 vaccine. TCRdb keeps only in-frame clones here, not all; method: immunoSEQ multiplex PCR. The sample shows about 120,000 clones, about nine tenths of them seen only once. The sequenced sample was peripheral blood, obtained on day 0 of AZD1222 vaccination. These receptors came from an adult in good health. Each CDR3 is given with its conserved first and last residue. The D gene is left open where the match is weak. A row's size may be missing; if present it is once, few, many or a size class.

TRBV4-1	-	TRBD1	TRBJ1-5	TGCGCCAGCAGCCAAGTCGGGACAGGGGGCTGGCAGCCCCAGCATTTT	CASSQVGTGGWQPQHF
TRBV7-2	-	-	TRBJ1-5	TGTGCCAGCAGCCTACAGGGTGACAATCAGCCCCAGCATTTT	CASSLQGDNQPQHF
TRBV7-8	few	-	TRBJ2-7	TGTGCCAGCAGCCCGAGGGGCGAGCAGTACTTC	CASSPRGEQYF
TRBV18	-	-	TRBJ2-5	TGTGCCAGCTCACCAGGCTCCACAGGGTTTGTGGAGACCCAGTACTTC	CASSPGSTGFVETQYF
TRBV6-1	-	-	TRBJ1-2	TGTGCCAGCAGTTCGACCCTGGGAGGCTACACCTTC	CASSSTLGGYTF
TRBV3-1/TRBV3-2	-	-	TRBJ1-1	TGTGCCAGCAGCCAAGATCTGAACAGGAATGAAGCTTTCTTT	CASSQDLNRNEAFF
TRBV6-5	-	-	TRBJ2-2	TGTGCCGGCGCCCGCCGACAGCAGGGCGAAGGGGAGCTGTTTTTT	CAGARRQQGEGELFF
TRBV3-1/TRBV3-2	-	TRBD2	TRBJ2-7	TGTGCCAGCAGCCGGACTAGCGGGGGGCTGTTTACCTCCTACGAGCAGTACTTC	CASSRTSGGLFTSYEQYF
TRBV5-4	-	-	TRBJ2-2	TGTGCCAGCAGCCAGACCGGGACTTCCTCCGGGGAGCTGTTTTTT	CASSQTGTSSGELFF
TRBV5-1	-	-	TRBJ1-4	TGCGCCAGCAGTTCAACAGGTCTACCCCCTGAAAAACTGTTTTTT	CASSSTGLPPEKLFF
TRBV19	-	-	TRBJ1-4	TGTGCCAGTAGGAGGGAAGGAAAGGAAAAACTGTTTTTT	CASRREGKEKLFF
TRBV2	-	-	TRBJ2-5	TGTGCCAGCATGAGAGAAGAGACCCAGTACTTC	CASMREETQYF
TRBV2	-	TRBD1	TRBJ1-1	TGTGCCAGCAGATGGACAGGGGAGACCACTGAAGCTTTCTTT	CASRWTGETTEAFF
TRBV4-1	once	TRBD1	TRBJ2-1	TGCGCCAGCAGCCAGGGACAGGCTAATGAGCAGTTCTTC	CASSQGQANEQFF
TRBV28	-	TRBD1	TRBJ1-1	TGTGCCAGCAGCTTACCGGGACAGGGGTTTACTGAAGCTTTCTTT	CASSLPGQGFTEAFF
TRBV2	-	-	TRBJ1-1	TGTGCCAGCAGGCAGGATGCGAACACTGAAGCTTTCTTT	CASRQDANTEAFF
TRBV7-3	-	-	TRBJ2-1	TGTGCCAGCAGCTTAGGAGGCTACGAGCAGTTCTTC	CASSLGGYEQFF
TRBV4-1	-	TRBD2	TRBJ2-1	TGCGCCAGCAGCCAAGTTTCGGAGCCCCGGTCAGGGCGGGAGAATGAGCAGTTCTTC	CASSQVSEPRSGRENEQFF